This T cell receptor beta chain derives from a study of T cell responses to AZD1222 COVID-19 vaccine. Study outcomes and limitations: Vaccine-associated CD4 TCRs spanned spike, dominant at 160-218 and 743-854. Possibly, clonal diversity was underestimated; donors were largely white British and included more females.

This CDR3 contains 16 residues. Germline loops: CDR1 LNHDA, CDR2 SQIVND (reference sequence). V was cut by 6 bases and J by 7 bases, with 22 bases left in between. As regards this clone: Antigen unknown.

Measured with immunoSEQ multiplex PCR; TCRdb has only the in-frame clones, and not every one. The sample yields 95,000 to 100,000 clones, just over 90% seen once. The V and J genes are TRBV19 and TRBJ1-5; D might be TRBD1 (5 bases). This sequence originates from an adult in good health. The specimen was peripheral blood, collected on day 0 of AZD1222 vaccination. The CDR3 DNA follows: TGTGCCAGTAGGACCGGCGGGGGGGGATTGGAACAGCCCCAGCATTTT. The encoded protein is CASRTGGGGLEQPQHF. Combining the CDR3 with reference TRBV19 and TRBJ1-5 gives the whole variable domain DGGITQSPKYLFRKEGQNVTLSCEQNLNHDAMYWYRQDPGQGLRLIYYSQIVNDFQKGDIAEGYSVSREKKESFPLTVTSAQKNPTAFYLCASRTGGGGLEQPQHFGDGTRLSIL.